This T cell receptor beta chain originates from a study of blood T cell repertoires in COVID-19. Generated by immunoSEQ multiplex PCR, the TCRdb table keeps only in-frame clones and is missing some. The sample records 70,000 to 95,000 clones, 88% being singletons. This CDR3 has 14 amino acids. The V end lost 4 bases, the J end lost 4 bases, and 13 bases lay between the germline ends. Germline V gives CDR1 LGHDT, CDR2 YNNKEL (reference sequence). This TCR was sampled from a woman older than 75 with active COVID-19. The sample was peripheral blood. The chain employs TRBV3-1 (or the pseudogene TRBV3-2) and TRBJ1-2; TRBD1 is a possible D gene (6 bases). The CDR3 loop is CASSPPTGSYGYTF. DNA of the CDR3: TGTGCCAGCAGCCCCCCGACAGGATCCTATGGCTACACCTTC.